This T cell receptor beta chain comes out of a study of shared clonotypes between healthy human individuals. For sorted subsets, approximately 200 ng DNA per replicate equaled about 30,000 T cell genomes. Libraries were prepared by immunoSEQ multiplex PCR; TCRdb keeps only in-frame clonotypes and omits some of them. The table lists around 560,000 clones, roughly 95% of them singletons. Details on this clone: Its cognate antigen is unknown.

The CDR3 loop spans 16 amino acids. CDR1 MDHEN and CDR2 SYDVKM come from the germline V gene. V was trimmed by 5 bases and J by 0 bases, leaving 13 bases between them. CD45RO-negative cells were positively selected for CCR7, leaving out terminally differentiated effector memory CD45RA+ cells. Healthy and HIV-negative, the adult donors had no recent acute infections or vaccinations. Study results and limitations: Only a few donors were included, so the genetic and exposure-history diversity represented was limited.

The sequenced material came from naive CD8+ T cells sorted from blood. This clonotype was obtained from a woman in her twenties or thirties in good health. This chain joins TRBV28 and TRBJ1-4, with a tentative D call TRBD1 (5 bases). CDR3 sequence (DNA): TGTGCCAGCAGTCTCGGGACGGCTGCAACTAATGAAAAACTGTTTTTT. This codes for CASSLGTAATNEKLFF.